These 5 T cell receptor beta chains came from one sample sequenced in a study of T cell clonality in common variable immunodeficiency. General observations from the study: Common variable immunodeficiency TCR beta sequences reportedly had fewer deletions and N-nucleotide insertions.

Assay: immunoSEQ multiplex PCR; the TCRdb copy retains only in-frame clones and omits some. The data show 8,000 or so clones, and the top ten clones hold roughly 3.5%. These receptors' antigens are unknown. Source material: peripheral blood mononuclear cells. The receptors were gathered from a human donor with common variable immunodeficiency.

About this clone: The missing CDR3 end, 3 residues past where the read stops, is filled in from the germline J gene. The chain couples TRBV20-1 to TRBJ2-7; D tentatively reads TRBD1 or TRBD2 (5 bases each). V gave up 1 base and J gave up 5 bases, with 12 bases separating them. Germline loops: CDR1 DFQATT, CDR2 SNEGSKA (reference sequence). The CDR3 consists of 13 residues. The sequenced CDR3 bases are TGCAGTGCTAGAGTCCAGGGAGTTGACGAG. This sequence encodes CSARVQGVDE. The whole CDR3 sequence reads CSARVQGVDEQYF.

About this clone itself: The read terminates 3 residues before the CDR3 end, so the remaining end is supplied by the germline J gene. The chain joins TRBV7-6 to TRBJ1-6; no definite D call. Trimming pared 2 bases from V and 6 bases from J, leaving 5 bases between. This CDR3 region has 13 residues. Looked up from germline, CDR1 is SGHVS and CDR2 is FNYEAQ. The CDR3 loop is CASSLSINSPLHF. Partial CDR3 DNA: TGTGCCAGCAGCTTATCTATTAATTCACCC.

This clone is deemed medium-sized by its frequency. This chain's CDR3 is CAWRQGALGYTF. The CDR3 bases that were read are TGTGCCTGGAGACAGGGGGCGCTTGGC. The chain employs TRBV30 and TRBJ1-2; 9 bases match TRBD1. Read sequence stops 3 residues before the CDR3 end, and the germline J gene provides the missing end. Germline assignment: CDR1 GTSNPN and CDR2 SVGIG (reference sequence). Unmatched junction bases numbered 3, after V lost 3 bases and J lost 7 bases. The CDR3 is made up of 12 amino acids.

Comment on this clone: The CDR3 end falls 3 residues outside the read, so it is completed with the germline J gene. J is TRBJ1-2 and V is TRBV7-8; D is uncertain. V lost 9 bases and J lost 0, with 11 bases in between. CDR3 length: 13 amino acids. The germline gives CDR1 SGHVS, CDR2 FQNEAQ. The DNA read from the CDR3 is TGTGCCAGTAGCGGGCCCCCTAACTATGGC. It encodes CASSGPPNYG. The CDR3, in full, reads CASSGPPNYGYTF.

In the case of this clone: The read ends 3 residues before the CDR3 terminus; that terminus is restored from the germline J gene. The chain is built from TRBV7-7 and TRBJ2-3; 10 bases agree with TRBD2. V dropped 6 bases and J dropped 4; count of bases not matched to a gene: 7. Germline V gene sequence: CDR1 SSHAT, CDR2 FNYEAQ (reference sequence). The CDR3 runs to 15 residues. Incomplete CDR3 DNA: TGTGCCAGCAGTTCGTTAGCGGGAGGCCCAGATACG. Encoded protein: CASSSLAGGPDT. The entire CDR3 sequence reads CASSSLAGGPDTQYF.